Each of the 20 T cell receptor beta chains below was sequenced from the same sample in a study of shared clonotypes between healthy human individuals. The protocol was immunoSEQ multiplex PCR, while the TCRdb copy is restricted to in-frame clones and leaves out a portion. The data contain about 2.2 million clones, over 85% of them singletons. Naive CD8 cells lacked CD45RO and underwent positive selection for CCR7, leaving out terminally differentiated effector memory CD45RA+ cells. The sequencing input was naive CD8+ T cells from PBMCs. Receptor source: a man between 18 and 29 years old in good health. Some clones in this sample may be carry-over from other donors' samples.

This rearrangement joins TRBV29-1 to TRBJ2-7; TRBD2 is a possible D gene (5 bases). The CDR3 totals 15 residues. Germline V gene lookup returns CDR1 SQVTM and CDR2 ANQGSEA. V was trimmed by 6 bases and J by 2 bases, leaving 20 bases between them. For the CDR3, the DNA is TGCAGCGTCACCGGACCGGGGTCACATGCCTACGAGCAGTACTTC. Protein: CSVTGPGSHAYEQYF.

This clone showed up just once. The V and J genes are TRBV25-1 and TRBJ1-2; D call uncertain. Trimming shortened V by 3 bases and J by 6 bases, and 11 bases separated the two germline ends. This CDR3 is 13 amino acids long. Germline V CDR1 and CDR2: MGHDK, SYGVNS. In DNA, the CDR3 is TGTGCCAGCAGTGATATGGACTCGAATGGCTACACCTTC. Its translation is CASSDMDSNGYTF.

The rearrangement links TRBV6-5 to TRBJ2-4, with TRBD2 matching over 7 bases. With 7 bases clipped from V and 6 bases from J, the junction kept 6 bases outside the gene matches. Germline V gives CDR1 MNHEY, CDR2 SVGAGI. The CDR3 length is 13 residues. CDR3 in DNA: TGTGCCAGCACCCACGGGGGGAGAAACATTCAGTACTTC. It is translated as CASTHGGRNIQYF.

The chain couples TRBV15 to TRBJ2-4; a weak D match, TRBD1 (5 bases). Deletions cut 1 base from V and 6 bases from J, with 10 bases between. Germline CDR1 is LNHNV and CDR2 is YYDKDF (reference sequence). The CDR3 runs 14 residues. Written as DNA, the CDR3 is TGTGCCACCAGCAGAGCTGGACATACAAACATTCAGTACTTC. It specifies CATSRAGHTNIQYF.

V gene TRBV6-5 combines with J gene TRBJ2-7; TRBD1 or TRBD2 may be the D gene (5 bases each). The CDR3 spans 11 residues. From germline, CDR1 is MNHEY and CDR2 SVGAGI. The germline V and J ends were trimmed by 7 bases and 6 bases, with 10 bases remaining between them. The CDR3, as DNA: TGTGCCAGCATGAAGGGGAGCGAGCAGTACTTC. Its translation: CASMKGSEQYF.

The chain links TRBV2 to TRBJ2-2; unclear D gene. With 2 bases removed from V and 5 bases from J, the gap between germline ends came to 12 bases. Germline CDR1 SNHLY, CDR2 FYNNEI. The CDR3 extends over 15 amino acids. The CDR3 is CASSEQPPATGELFF. In nucleotides, the CDR3 is TGTGCCAGCAGTGAACAGCCCCCCGCTACCGGGGAGCTGTTTTTT.

V gene TRBV13 combines with J gene TRBJ1-1; 7 nucleotides agree with TRBD1. CDR1 is PRHDT and CDR2 is FYEKMQ in the germline V gene (reference sequence). This CDR3 has 15 amino acids. V shed 4 bases, J shed 3 bases, and the junction held 8 bases outside the gene matches. CDR3 region: CASSSRRGLDTEAFF. The CDR3, as DNA: TGTGCCAGCAGCTCCCGCAGGGGGTTGGACACTGAAGCTTTCTTT.

V gene TRBV19 combines with J gene TRBJ1-5; 7 bases are shared with TRBD1. Germline V CDR1 and CDR2: LNHDA, SQIVND (reference sequence). The V gene end was trimmed by 0 bases and the J gene end by 3 bases; junction bases not matched to a gene: 2. There are 15 residues in the CDR3. CDR3 loop: CASSIEDRNNQPQHF. The CDR3 bases are TGTGCCAGTAGTATAGAGGACAGGAACAATCAGCCCCAGCATTTT.

The V call is TRBV18, the J call TRBJ1-2; D is perhaps TRBD1 (5 bases). The CDR3 totals 17 residues. V was pared by 3 bases and J by 4 bases, with 21 bases between. The V gene's germline CDR1 is KGHSH and CDR2 LQKENI. The CDR3 sequence: CASSPGGELPSFYGYTF. CDR3 DNA: TGTGCCAGCTCACCTGGGGGTGAGTTGCCTTCCTTCTATGGCTACACCTTC.

The CDR3 reads CASSQQSWLAGSYNEQFF. CDR3 DNA sequence: TGTGCCAGCTCCCAACAGTCGTGGCTAGCGGGATCCTACAATGAGCAGTTCTTC. V usage is TRBV18 and J usage is TRBJ2-1; 9 nucleotides align to TRBD2. The CDR3 covers 18 residues. V shed 6 bases and J 1 base; nucleotides not matched to a gene: 13. From germline, CDR1 is KGHSH and CDR2 LQKENI.

This sequence joins TRBV5-1 and TRBJ2-3; the D is unclear. Germline V gene lookup returns CDR1 SGHRS and CDR2 YFSETQ. V was clipped by 4 bases and J by 0 bases, with 12 bases between them. The CDR3 contains 15 residues. CDR3 region: CASSTWAGSTDTQYF. The CDR3 DNA reads as TGCGCCAGCAGCACCTGGGCAGGCAGCACAGATACGCAGTATTTT.

This clone was picked up one time. V and J are TRBV18 and TRBJ2-7, with 8 bases matching TRBD1. CDR1 and CDR2 from the germline V gene are KGHSH and LQKENI. Unmatched junction bases numbered 4, after V lost 3 bases and J lost 3 bases. The CDR3 length is 14 residues. The CDR3: CASSPRQGLYEQYF. The CDR3 bases are TGTGCCAGCTCACCGCGACAGGGGCTCTACGAGCAGTACTTC.

This clone was seen a few times. The genes are TRBV19 and TRBJ2-7; D is perhaps TRBD2 (5 bases). The CDR3 runs 13 residues. The V gene's germline CDR1 is LNHDA and CDR2 SQIVND (reference sequence). With 6 bases removed from V and 2 bases from J, the gap between germline ends came to 11 bases. DNA for the CDR3: TGTGCCAGTAGCCCGGCGGGCCCCTACGAGCAGTACTTC. Protein: CASSPAGPYEQYF. The complete variable domain, with remaining parts taken from reference TRBV19 and TRBJ2-7, reads DGGITQSPKYLFRKEGQNVTLSCEQNLNHDAMYWYRQDPGQGLRLIYYSQIVNDFQKGDIAEGYSVSREKKESFPLTVTSAQKNPTAFYLCASSPAGPYEQYFGPGTRLTVT.

This sequence joins TRBV6-1 and TRBJ1-1; D may be TRBD1 (6 bases). There are 14 residues in the CDR3. In germline, CDR1 is MNHNS, CDR2 SASEGT. V was shortened by 1 base and J by 9 bases, with 15 bases between the two germline ends. The CDR3 nucleotides read TGTGCCAGCAGTGAAGTATTCAACAGGGCCAAAGCTTTCTTT. This translates into CASSEVFNRAKAFF.

The rearrangement joins TRBV6-5 to TRBJ1-3; no reliable D call. With 4 bases removed from V and 0 bases from J, the gap between germline ends came to 10 bases. The CDR3 consists of 15 residues. CDR1 MNHEY and CDR2 SVGAGI come from the germline V gene. CDR3 sequence: CASSFAIGSGNTIYF. The CDR3 DNA reads as TGTGCCAGCAGTTTCGCTATCGGCTCTGGAAACACCATATATTTT.

This chain's CDR3 is CASQKAVREKLFF. The DNA for the CDR3 is TGTGCCAGCCAAAAAGCTGTTCGGGAAAAACTGTTTTTT. The V gene is TRBV28, the J gene TRBJ1-4; D is ambiguous. The V and J ends lost 8 bases and 8 bases respectively, with 15 bases between them. There are 13 residues in the CDR3. Germline-derived CDR1 and CDR2 are MDHEN and SYDVKM.

The rearrangement joins TRBV4-1 to TRBJ2-7; the D gene could be TRBD1 or TRBD2 (5 bases each). The germline CDR1 and CDR2 sequences are MGHRA and YSYEKL. Trimming took off 4 bases at V and 0 bases at J, with 13 bases between the two ends. This CDR3 is 15 amino acids long. Written as DNA, the CDR3 is TGCGCCAGCAGCCTGAGGGGCTTGAGCTCCTACGAGCAGTACTTC. Amino acid sequence: CASSLRGLSSYEQYF.

This chain links TRBV6-1 with TRBJ1-5; 9 bases map to TRBD1. There are 15 residues in the CDR3. Germline CDR1 is MNHNS and CDR2 is SASEGT. Trimming removed 2 bases from V and 2 bases from J; junction bases left unmatched: 1. In DNA, the CDR3 is TGTGCCAGCAGTGAAAGGGACAGGGGCAATCAGCCCCAGCATTTT. Translating gives CASSERDRGNQPQHF.

V usage is TRBV25-1 and J usage is TRBJ1-2; 8 nucleotides agree with TRBD1. There are 13 residues in the CDR3. J gave up 5 bases and V 6 bases, and 5 bases lay outside the gene matches. Germline loops: CDR1 MGHDK, CDR2 SYGVNS. The CDR3 here is CASSRDRGYGYTF. CDR3 DNA sequence: TGTGCCAGCAGCAGAGACAGGGGATATGGCTACACCTTC.

The V call is TRBV16, the J call TRBJ2-3, with D hard to call. Germline V CDR1 and CDR2: KGHSY, FQNENV. This CDR3 has 14 amino acids. The ends were cut back, 2 bases at V and 0 bases at J, with 6 bases in the middle. As DNA, the CDR3 is TGTGCCAGCAGCCAACAGTCTAGCACAGATACGCAGTATTTT. Translated, it gives CASSQQSSTDTQYF.